Shown below are 20 T cell receptor beta chains from a single sample sequenced in a study of blood T cell repertoires in COVID-19. Using immunoSEQ multiplex PCR, the repertoire was profiled, and TCRdb retains in-frame clones only, with some absent. The table shows 140,000 to 150,000 clones, with around 87% occurring only once. The sample comprised PBMCs or T cells enriched from blood (not recorded which). These receptors were obtained from a woman aged 25-40 years with acute COVID-19.

V and J are TRBV4-3 and TRBJ1-2, with 8 nucleotides matching TRBD1. Unmatched junction bases numbered 3, after V lost 1 base and J lost 2 bases. CDR3 length equals 15 residues. Germline CDR1 and CDR2: LGHNA and YSLEER. This CDR3 is CASSQVYRGNYGYTF. The DNA for the CDR3 is TGCGCCAGCAGCCAAGTATACAGGGGGAACTATGGCTACACCTTC.

The chain recombines TRBV6-2 or TRBV6-3 with TRBJ2-2, with 7 bases that match TRBD1. Per germline, CDR1 MNHEY and CDR2 SVGEGT. V shed 4 bases and J 5 bases; nucleotides not matched to a gene: 7. The CDR3 runs to 15 residues. The CDR3, as DNA: TGTGCCAGCAGTTCCGCCCCAGGGGGAACCGGGGAGCTGTTTTTT. This translates into CASSSAPGGTGELFF.

The rearrangement links TRBV28 to TRBJ1-2, with 7 bases matching TRBD1. Losses at the gene ends were 3 bases for V and 0 bases for J; bases not matched to a gene: 1. Germline CDR1 is MDHEN and CDR2 is SYDVKM. CDR3 length: 14 residues. The CDR3 DNA is TGTGCCAGCAGTTTTACAGGGGCTAACTATGGCTACACCTTC. The encoded protein is CASSFTGANYGYTF.

J is TRBJ1-3 and V is TRBV25-1; D is perhaps TRBD1 (5 bases). Trimming pared 6 bases from V and 1 base from J, leaving 16 bases between. Germline CDR1 reads MGHDK; CDR2 reads SYGVNS. There are 16 residues in the CDR3. The CDR3 coding sequence is TGTGCCAGCAGCGAACGGTTCCAGGGATCTGGAAACACCATATATTTT. It yields the protein CASSERFQGSGNTIYF.

V is TRBV7-2 and J is TRBJ1-3; 7 bases match TRBD1. This CDR3 contains 12 residues. V gave up 8 bases and J gave up 7 bases; unmatched junction bases: 5. Germline V CDR1 and CDR2: SGHTA, FQGNSA. As DNA, the CDR3 is TGTGCCAGCTCTGAGGGGGCGAACACCATATATTTT. This codes for CASSEGANTIYF.

The V and J genes are TRBV5-1 and TRBJ2-5; D possibly corresponds to TRBD1 (5 bases). The CDR3 loop spans 13 amino acids. Per the germline V gene, CDR1 is SGHRS and CDR2 is YFSETQ. Trimming removed 4 bases at V and 5 bases at J, with 12 bases between. The CDR3 loop reads CASSIRGSETQYF. The DNA of the CDR3 is TGCGCCAGCAGCATAAGGGGTTCGGAGACCCAGTACTTC.

The V and J genes are TRBV4-3 and TRBJ2-1; possibly TRBD1 for D (6 bases). V lost 4 bases and J lost 1, with 11 bases in between. This CDR3 is 15 amino acids long. From germline, CDR1 is LGHNA and CDR2 YSLEER. The CDR3 coding sequence is TGCGCCAGCAGCCGGTACAGGGATTCCTACAATGAGCAGTTCTTC. It translates to CASSRYRDSYNEQFF.

About this clone itself: Other nucleotide sequences in the sample specify the same CDR3. The CDR3 DNA follows: TGTGCCAGCAGCGTCGACAGCTCTAGCAATCAGCCCCAGCATTTT. This sequence encodes CASSVDSSSNQPQHF. The V gene is TRBV9, the J gene TRBJ1-5, with D possibly TRBD1 on 5 matching bases. Germline CDR1 SGDLS, CDR2 YYNGEE. This CDR3 has 15 amino acids. V lost 2 bases and J 0 bases, leaving 9 bases between the germline ends.

This chain links TRBV5-1 with TRBJ1-4, with D hard to call. Germline V gene data show CDR1 as SGHRS and CDR2 as YFSETQ. The V and J ends lost 4 bases and 4 bases respectively, with 8 bases between them. CDR3 length: 13 residues. This CDR3 reads CASSRVLNEKLFF. In nucleotides, the CDR3 is TGCGCCAGCAGCCGGGTCCTTAATGAAAAACTGTTTTTT.

The CDR3 sequence is CASSENWGLYGYTF. The CDR3 nucleotides are TGTGCCAGCAGTGAAAACTGGGGCCTCTATGGCTACACCTTC. This sequence joins TRBV25-1 and TRBJ1-2; possibly TRBD1 for D (5 bases). The germline V and J ends were trimmed by 2 bases and 4 bases, with 11 bases remaining between them. CDR3 size: 14 residues. Germline V CDR1 and CDR2: MGHDK, SYGVNS.

The rearrangement links TRBV19 to TRBJ1-6; 7 bases line up with TRBD1. Germline values: CDR1 LNHDA, CDR2 SQIVND (reference sequence). The CDR3 contains 15 residues. V lost 6 bases, J lost 6 bases, and 8 bases stayed unmatched. CDR3 sequence (DNA): TGTGCCAGTAGACCCTGGGACAGCCTTAATTCACCCCTCCACTTT. Protein sequence: CASRPWDSLNSPLHF.

The chain has TRBV6-2 or TRBV6-3 and TRBJ2-7; TRBD2 aligns across 8 bases. V trimming: 2 bases; J trimming: 0 bases; junction bases outside the gene matches: 12. The CDR3 loop spans 18 amino acids. From germline, CDR1 is MNHEY and CDR2 SVGEGT. CDR3 region: CASSYPGGVTRTSYEQYF. CDR3 DNA: TGTGCCAGCAGTTACCCGGGAGGGGTCACCCGCACCTCCTACGAGCAGTACTTC.

CDR3 nucleotide sequence: TGTGCCAGCAGTTTATACCCCGTAGCGGGTCTCTACAATGAGCAGTTCTTC. Its translation: CASSLYPVAGLYNEQFF. The chain joins TRBV27 to TRBJ2-1; 7 bases are shared with TRBD2. V trimming: 1 base; J trimming: 3 bases; junction bases outside the gene matches: 9. Germline V gene data show CDR1 as MNHEY and CDR2 as SMNVEV (reference sequence). The length of the CDR3 is 17 residues.

The genes are TRBV19 and TRBJ2-6; 8 nucleotides line up with TRBD1. Germline CDR1 is LNHDA and CDR2 is SQIVND (reference sequence). The CDR3 is 19 amino acids. Trimming took 3 bases from V and 4 from J; bases not matched to a gene: 14. The CDR3 protein is CASSITQGARLSGANVLTF. CDR3 DNA sequence: TGTGCCAGTAGTATTACCCAGGGGGCGCGTTTGTCAGGGGCCAACGTCCTGACTTTC. The variable domain in full, with the rest retrieved from reference TRBV19 and TRBJ2-6, is DGGITQSPKYLFRKEGQNVTLSCEQNLNHDAMYWYRQDPGQGLRLIYYSQIVNDFQKGDIAEGYSVSREKKESFPLTVTSAQKNPTAFYLCASSITQGARLSGANVLTFGAGSRLTVL.

Note on this clone: Other nucleotide sequences in the sample specify the same CDR3. The chain employs TRBV28 and TRBJ1-1; the D is unclear. The CDR3 contains 13 residues. Germline V gene sequence: CDR1 MDHEN, CDR2 SYDVKM. Between the trimmed V and J ends, which lost 5 bases and 0 bases, there was a span of 7 bases. In DNA form, the CDR3 reads TGTGCCAGCAGTCCACACATGAACACTGAAGCTTTCTTT. Translation: CASSPHMNTEAFF.

J is TRBJ1-6 and V is TRBV28, with TRBD1 identical over 8 bases. Trimming took 6 bases from V and 9 from J; bases not matched to a gene: 4. CDR3 size: 13 residues. From germline, CDR1 is MDHEN and CDR2 SYDVKM. CDR3 DNA: TGTGCCAGCAGGAGGGACAGGACTTCACCCCTCCACTTT. Translation: CASRRDRTSPLHF.

This clone was observed a single time. This sequence joins TRBV9 and TRBJ2-5, with a weak D call TRBD2 (5 bases). V lost 0 bases and J lost 2, with 8 bases in between. CDR3 length equals 14 residues. The germline gives CDR1 SGDLS, CDR2 YYNGEE. This CDR3 reads CASSVVSGQETQYF. As DNA, the CDR3 is TGTGCCAGCAGCGTAGTCAGCGGTCAAGAGACCCAGTACTTC.

V usage is TRBV7-2 and J usage is TRBJ2-1; 13 bases agree with TRBD2. The CDR3 is 15 amino acids. Germline loops: CDR1 SGHTA, CDR2 FQGNSA. The V gene end was trimmed by 4 bases and the J gene end by 5 bases; junction bases not matched to a gene: 2. The CDR3 reads CASSSGLAGHNEQFF. DNA for the CDR3: TGTGCCAGCAGCTCGGGACTAGCGGGACACAATGAGCAGTTCTTC.

The rearrangement joins TRBV5-8 to TRBJ1-5; D unresolved. Germline V lookup: CDR1 SGHTS, CDR2 YDEGEE. The CDR3 loop spans 14 amino acids. V lost 2 bases to trimming and J lost 4 bases, with 10 bases between them. The CDR3 reads CASSFKTANQPQHF. CDR3 coding DNA: TGTGCCAGCAGCTTTAAAACAGCTAATCAGCCCCAGCATTTT.

The chain joins TRBV28 to TRBJ1-5; D gene uncertain. Per germline, CDR1 MDHEN and CDR2 SYDVKM. This CDR3 has 17 residues. Trimming pared 5 bases from V and 1 base from J, leaving 18 bases between. The DNA for the CDR3 is TGTGCCAGCAGTACAATCCATATTACGAAAAGCAATCAGCCCCAGCATTTT. Translating it yields CASSTIHITKSNQPQHF. The complete variable domain, with remaining parts taken from reference TRBV28 and TRBJ1-5, reads DVKVTQSSRYLVKRTGEKVFLECVQDMDHENMFWYRQDPGLGLRLIYFSYDVKMKEKGDIPEGYSVSREKKERFSLILESASTNQTSMYLCASSTIHITKSNQPQHFGDGTRLSIL.